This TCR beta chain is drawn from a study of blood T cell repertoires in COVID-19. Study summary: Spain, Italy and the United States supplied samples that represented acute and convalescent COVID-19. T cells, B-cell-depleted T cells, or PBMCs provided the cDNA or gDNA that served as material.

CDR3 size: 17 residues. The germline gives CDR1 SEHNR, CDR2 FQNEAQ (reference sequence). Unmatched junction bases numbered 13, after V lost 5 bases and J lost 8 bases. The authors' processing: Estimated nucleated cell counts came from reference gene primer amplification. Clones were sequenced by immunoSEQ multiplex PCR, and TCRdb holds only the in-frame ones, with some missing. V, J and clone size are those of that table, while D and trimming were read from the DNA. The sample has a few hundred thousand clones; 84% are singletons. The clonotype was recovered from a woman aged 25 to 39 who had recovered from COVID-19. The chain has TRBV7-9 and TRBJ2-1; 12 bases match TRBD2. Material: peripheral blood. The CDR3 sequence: CASSPRTSSGRGDEQFF. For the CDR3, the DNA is TGTGCCAGCAGCCCGAGGACGTCTAGCGGGAGGGGTGATGAGCAGTTCTTC.